Each of the 26 T cell receptor beta chains below was sequenced from the same sample in a study of shared clonotypes between healthy human individuals. Libraries were prepared by immunoSEQ multiplex PCR; TCRdb keeps only in-frame clonotypes and omits some of them. This sample has about 1.1 million clones, with around three quarters found just once. The sequencing input was memory CD4+ T cells from PBMCs. Subset here: CD45RA-negative fraction. The receptors stem from a man between 18 and 29 years old in good health. Some clones in this sample may be carry-over from other donors' samples.

The CDR3 loop reads CATSRDGRDEQYF. In DNA form, the CDR3 reads TGTGCCACCAGCAGAGATGGGCGAGACGAGCAGTACTTC. This chain uses TRBV15 with TRBJ2-7; D ambiguous. Germline CDR1 LNHNV, CDR2 YYDKDF (reference sequence). The V end lost 0 bases, the J end lost 5 bases, and 8 bases lay between the germline ends. This CDR3 comprises 13 residues.

This clone was observed a few times. V gene TRBV18 combines with J gene TRBJ1-4, with 12 bases matching TRBD1. This CDR3 has 18 residues. V shed 1 base, J shed 3 bases, and the junction held 6 bases outside the gene matches. Germline V gene lookup returns CDR1 KGHSH and CDR2 LQKENI. CDR3 loop: CASSPRPGQGASNEKLFF. Here the CDR3 DNA reads TGTGCCAGCTCACCACGTCCGGGACAGGGGGCGTCTAATGAAAAACTGTTTTTT.

The V and J genes are TRBV2 and TRBJ2-7; 7 bases line up with TRBD1. The V segment lost 5 bases and the J segment 3 bases; nucleotides outside the gene matches: 4. From germline, CDR1 is SNHLY and CDR2 FYNNEI. The CDR3 has 13 residues. CDR3 sequence (DNA): TGTGCCAGCAGTCGGGACAGCAACTACGAGCAGTACTTC. Its protein is CASSRDSNYEQYF.

In its sample, this clone was seen once. Other nucleotide sequences in the sample specify the same CDR3. The chain carries TRBV9 and TRBJ2-5, with D possibly TRBD2 on 5 matching bases. This CDR3 comprises 16 residues. The V end lost 0 bases, the J end lost 1 base, and 13 bases lay between the germline ends. Germline V gene lookup returns CDR1 SGDLS and CDR2 YYNGEE. The CDR3 bases are TGTGCCAGCAGCGTAGGAGTCGCGGGTTTCCAAGAGACCCAGTACTTC. Amino acid sequence: CASSVGVAGFQETQYF.

J is TRBJ2-3 and V is TRBV4-1; 7 nucleotides align to TRBD2. The germline gives CDR1 MGHRA, CDR2 YSYEKL. The length of the CDR3 is 18 residues. V was clipped by 1 base and J by 3 bases; unmatched bases: 13. CDR3 protein: CASSQVGGSGIKTDTQYF. The CDR3 region has the DNA TGCGCCAGCAGCCAAGTGGGGGGGAGCGGGATAAAGACAGATACGCAGTATTTT.

V usage is TRBV5-8 and J usage is TRBJ1-3; no firm D call. CDR3 length: 14 residues. In germline, CDR1 is SGHTS, CDR2 YDEGEE. The V end was cut by 4 bases, the J end by 6 bases, with 14 bases between. The CDR3 is CASSGSDPKNTIYF. The CDR3 nucleotides are TGTGCCAGCAGCGGATCAGACCCAAAAAACACCATATATTTT. The variable domain in full, with the rest retrieved from reference TRBV5-8 and TRBJ1-3, is EAGVTQSPTHLIKTRGQQATLRCSPISGHTSVYWYQQALGLGLQFLLWYDEGEERNRGNFPPRFSGRQFPNYSSELNVNALELEDSALYLCASSGSDPKNTIYFGEGSWLTVV.

V is TRBV5-4 and J is TRBJ2-3, with D tentatively TRBD2 (6 bases). Trimming stripped 0 bases from V and 4 bases from J, with 12 bases between. The CDR3 has 15 residues. The germline gives CDR1 SGHNT, CDR2 YYREEE (reference sequence). CDR3 bases: TGTGCCAGCAGCTTGGATGCGACTAGGGCAGATACGCAGTATTTT. Translation gives CASSLDATRADTQYF.

A single count supports this clone. The identical CDR3 is also encoded by other nucleotide sequences in the sample. The V and J genes are TRBV9 and TRBJ2-5, with 9 bases matching TRBD1. The germline CDR1 and CDR2 sequences are SGDLS and YYNGEE. V lost 2 bases and J lost 4; bases outside the gene matches: 6. This CDR3 spans 15 amino acids. Here the CDR3 reads CASSVGQGWGETQYF. Written as DNA, the CDR3 is TGTGCCAGCAGCGTGGGACAGGGCTGGGGAGAGACCCAGTACTTC. Filled out from reference TRBV9 and TRBJ2-5, the complete variable domain reads DSGVTQTPKHLITATGQRVTLRCSPRSGDLSVYWYQQSLDQGLQFLIQYYNGEERAKGNILERFSAQQFPDLHSELNLSSLELGDSALYFCASSVGQGWGETQYFGPGTRLLVL.

This sequence joins TRBV2 and TRBJ2-2, with unresolved D. CDR3 length: 13 residues. The V gene's germline CDR1 is SNHLY and CDR2 FYNNEI. Trimming took 6 bases from V and 3 from J, leaving 8 bases between them. The CDR3 region has the DNA TGTGCCAGCAGGGTGTTGGACACCGGGGAGCTGTTTTTT. It codes for CASRVLDTGELFF.

This clone is a singleton in its sample. CDR3 residues: CASSLSSVYEQYF. CDR3 bases: TGTGCCAGCAGCTTGAGTTCCGTCTACGAGCAGTACTTC. The J gene is TRBJ2-7, the V gene TRBV5-5; no clear D. CDR3 length: 13 residues. Trimming removed 1 base at V and 3 bases at J, with 8 bases between. Germline V gene lookup returns CDR1 SGHKS and CDR2 YYEKEE (reference sequence). Using reference TRBV5-5 and TRBJ2-7 for the parts outside the CDR3, the full variable domain is DAGVTQSPTHLIKTRGQQVTLRCSPISGHKSVSWYQQVLGQGPQFIFQYYEKEERGRGNFPDRFSARQFPNYSSELNVNALLLGDSALYLCASSLSSVYEQYFGPGTRLTVT.

The chain carries TRBV9 and TRBJ2-3; TRBD2 matches at 7 bases. Germline V lookup: CDR1 SGDLS, CDR2 YYNGEE. CDR3 length equals 15 residues. Trimming cost V 2 bases and J 0 bases; bases outside gene matches: 3. The CDR3 DNA reads TGTGCCAGCAGCGTTTACGGGAGGAGCACAGATACGCAGTATTTT. It codes for CASSVYGRSTDTQYF.

The chain carries TRBV25-1 and TRBJ1-4; TRBD1 agrees at 10 bases. The CDR3 extends over 16 amino acids. CDR1 and CDR2 from the germline V gene are MGHDK and SYGVNS. The ends lost 2 bases at V and 5 bases at J; junction bases unmatched: 5. In nucleotides, the CDR3 is TGTGCCAGCAGTGAACCCCGACAGGGGGCGAATGAAAAACTGTTTTTT. It encodes CASSEPRQGANEKLFF.

The chain is built from TRBV4-2 and TRBJ2-1, with 10 positions matching TRBD2. V was pared by 2 bases and J by 2 bases, with 6 bases of the junction left unmatched. The CDR3 totals 17 residues. Germline assignment: CDR1 LGHNA and CDR2 YNFKEQ. Here the CDR3 DNA reads TGTGCCAGCAGCCAATCTAGCGGGAGCTTAGCCTACAATGAGCAGTTCTTC. The encoded protein is CASSQSSGSLAYNEQFF.

The chain carries TRBV28 and TRBJ2-7; possible D gene TRBD2, 6 bases. CDR3 size: 14 residues. The V and J ends lost 4 bases and 3 bases respectively, with 13 bases between them. Germline loops: CDR1 MDHEN, CDR2 SYDVKM. The DNA for the CDR3 is TGTGCCAGCAGTTCCCCGGGAGAGTTCTACGAGCAGTACTTC. It specifies CASSSPGEFYEQYF.

This clone was observed a few times. The V gene is TRBV9, the J gene TRBJ2-5; weak D call: TRBD1 (7 bases). The CDR3 is 15 amino acids. Germline V gives CDR1 SGDLS, CDR2 YYNGEE. V shed 0 bases and J shed 6 bases, with 15 bases lying between them. The DNA of the CDR3 is TGTGCCAGCAGCGTAGAAGGGGGCCGCGGGAAGACCCAGTACTTC. Protein: CASSVEGGRGKTQYF. Based on the CDR3 plus reference TRBV9 and TRBJ2-5, the full variable domain is DSGVTQTPKHLITATGQRVTLRCSPRSGDLSVYWYQQSLDQGLQFLIQYYNGEERAKGNILERFSAQQFPDLHSELNLSSLELGDSALYFCASSVEGGRGKTQYFGPGTRLLVL.

The CDR3 region is CASSPYLLAGDNEQFF. The CDR3 nucleotides are TGTGCCAGCTCACCATACTTGCTAGCGGGAGACAATGAGCAGTTCTTC. The chain couples TRBV18 to TRBJ2-1; TRBD2 matches at 10 bases. Germline assignment: CDR1 KGHSH and CDR2 LQKENI. The CDR3 is made up of 16 amino acids. Trimming took 2 bases from V and 5 from J; bases not matched to a gene: 6.

The gene calls are TRBV10-1 and TRBJ2-6, with TRBD1 matching 7 bases. CDR1 WNHNN and CDR2 SYGVQD come from the germline V gene (reference sequence). This CDR3 is built from 15 residues. Trimming at V came to 6 bases and at J to 1 base, leaving 3 bases not matched to a gene. CDR3 bases: TGCGCCAGCAGCCCGACAGGGTCTGGGGCCAACGTCCTGACTTTC. This encodes CASSPTGSGANVLTF.

The chain couples TRBV28 to TRBJ1-2; 8 nucleotides line up with TRBD1. V gave up 6 bases and J gave up 5 bases; unmatched junction bases: 17. The CDR3 contains 17 residues. The germline V gene has CDR1 MDHEN and CDR2 SYDVKM. This chain's CDR3 is CASRGGLRDRSLYGYTF. CDR3 DNA: TGTGCCAGCAGGGGGGGCCTCCGGGACAGGAGCCTTTATGGCTACACCTTC.

This clone was found once. V is TRBV7-2 and J is TRBJ2-7, with D possibly being TRBD1 or TRBD2 (5 bases each). Germline V gives CDR1 SGHTA, CDR2 FQGNSA. Trimming took 1 base from V and 0 from J, leaving 16 bases between them. CDR3 length: 17 residues. The CDR3 coding sequence is TGTGCCAGCAGCTTAGGAGGGGCGGGCGTTAGCTCCTACGAGCAGTACTTC. This sequence encodes CASSLGGAGVSSYEQYF. Full variable domain (remainder filled in from reference TRBV7-2 and TRBJ2-7): GAGVSQSPSNKVTEKGKDVELRCDPISGHTALYWYRQSLGQGLEFLIYFQGNSAPDKSGLPSDRFSAERTGGSVSTLTIQRTQQEDSAVYLCASSLGGAGVSSYEQYFGPGTRLTVT.

The V call is TRBV14, the J call TRBJ2-3; possibly TRBD1 or TRBD2 for D (5 bases each). Germline CDR1 is SGHDN and CDR2 is FVKESK. This CDR3 contains 15 residues. Trimming took off 4 bases at V and 2 bases at J, with 13 bases between the two ends. The CDR3 DNA sequence: TGTGCCAGCAGCCCGGGACCAGGGTACACAGATACGCAGTATTTT. It yields the protein CASSPGPGYTDTQYF. The full variable domain, in which reference TRBV14 and TRBJ2-3 provide the parts outside the CDR3, is EAGVTQFPSHSVIEKGQTVTLRCDPISGHDNLYWYRRVMGKEIKFLLHFVKESKQDESGMPNNRFLAERTGGTYSTLKVQPAELEDSGVYFCASSPGPGYTDTQYFGPGTRLTVL.

This clone was detected only once. V is TRBV21-1 and J is TRBJ2-7. TRBV21-1 corresponds to a pseudogene. This CDR3 is 13 amino acids long. CDR3 DNA: TGTGCCAGCAGTCTACACGTGTTAGACGAGCAGTACTTC. Its protein is CASSLHVLDEQYF.

The J gene is TRBJ1-3, the V gene TRBV5-4, with TRBD1 identical over 7 bases. This CDR3 is 15 amino acids long. V shed 4 bases and J 1 base; nucleotides not matched to a gene: 5. Germline V gene sequence: CDR1 SGHNT, CDR2 YYREEE (reference sequence). In nucleotides, the CDR3 is TGTGCCAGCAGCCTACAGGGGACTTCTGGAAACACCATATATTTT. Amino acid sequence: CASSLQGTSGNTIYF.

As for this clone: This same CDR3 is encoded by further DNA sequences in the sample. The genes are TRBV4-1 and TRBJ2-1, with 10 nucleotides matching TRBD2. V lost 0 bases to trimming and J lost 6 bases; unmatched junction nucleotides: 2. The CDR3 runs 15 residues. Germline CDR1 MGHRA, CDR2 YSYEKL. The CDR3 is CASSQDGLAVNEQFF. The DNA of the CDR3 is TGCGCCAGCAGCCAAGATGGACTAGCGGTCAATGAGCAGTTCTTC.

The table lists this clone with a few counts. V gene TRBV28 combines with J gene TRBJ1-1; possibly TRBD1 for D (6 bases). Germline CDR1 is MDHEN and CDR2 is SYDVKM. The CDR3 is made up of 14 amino acids. Between the trimmed V and J ends, which lost 0 bases and 8 bases, there was a span of 13 bases. In DNA, the CDR3 is TGTGCCAGCAGTTTATGGACAGGTCCAAGGGAAGCTTTCTTT. Residues: CASSLWTGPREAFF.

This clone was counted between two and nine times. The chain employs TRBV20-1 and TRBJ2-2; D gene unclear. The germline CDR1 and CDR2 sequences are DFQATT and SNEGSKA (reference sequence). The CDR3 is 11 residues long. V shed 6 bases and J shed 5 bases, with 7 bases lying between them. The CDR3 sequence: CSARQTGELFF. CDR3 nucleotides: TGCAGTGCCCGCCAAACCGGGGAGCTGTTTTTT.

This chain connects TRBV5-1 to TRBJ2-1; TRBD1 might be the D (6 bases). V gave up 9 bases and J gave up 1 base, with 14 bases separating them. CDR3 length equals 14 residues. Germline CDR1 SGHRS, CDR2 YFSETQ. The CDR3 here is CATQEGGSYNEQFF. CDR3 sequence (DNA): TGCGCCACCCAAGAAGGGGGTTCCTACAATGAGCAGTTCTTC.